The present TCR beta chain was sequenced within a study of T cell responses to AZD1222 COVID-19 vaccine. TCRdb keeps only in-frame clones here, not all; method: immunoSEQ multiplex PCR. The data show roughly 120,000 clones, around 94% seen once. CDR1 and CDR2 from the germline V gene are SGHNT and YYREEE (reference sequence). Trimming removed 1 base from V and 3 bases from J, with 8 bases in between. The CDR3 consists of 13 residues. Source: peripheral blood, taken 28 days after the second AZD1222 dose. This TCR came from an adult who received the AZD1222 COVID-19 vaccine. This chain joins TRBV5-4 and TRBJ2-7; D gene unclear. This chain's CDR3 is CASSLKDRYEQYF. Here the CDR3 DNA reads TGTGCCAGCAGCTTGAAAGATCGCTACGAGCAGTACTTC. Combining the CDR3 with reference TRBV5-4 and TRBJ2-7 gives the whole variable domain ETGVTQSPTHLIKTRGQQVTLRCSSQSGHNTVSWYQQALGQGPQFIFQYYREEENGRGNFPPRFSGLQFPNYSSELNVNALELDDSALYLCASSLKDRYEQYFGPGTRLTVT.